The next 8 T cell receptor beta chains were all read from a single sample in a study of T cell responses to AZD1222 COVID-19 vaccine. TCRdb's copy holds only in-frame clones and misses some; the assay was immunoSEQ multiplex PCR. Of fewer than 250,000 clones listed, approximately 92% are singletons. Here the sequenced sample was peripheral blood, taken on day 0 of AZD1222 vaccination. The receptors derive from an adult in good health.

The V and J genes are TRBV3-1 (or the pseudogene TRBV3-2) and TRBJ1-2; D not certain. The V and J ends lost 6 bases and 8 bases respectively, with 16 bases between them. The CDR3 runs to 13 residues. Germline assignment: CDR1 LGHDT and CDR2 YNNKEL (reference sequence). CDR3 amino acids: CASRLPPHGGYTF. DNA of the CDR3: TGTGCCAGCAGGCTTCCTCCCCATGGGGGCTACACCTTC.

This sequence joins TRBV5-1 and TRBJ2-7, with 12 bases that match TRBD1. CDR1 and CDR2 (germline): SGHRS, YFSETQ. V gave up 0 bases and J gave up 12 bases; unmatched junction bases: 7. This CDR3 has 14 amino acids. The CDR3 sequence is CASSLGDRGQDWYF. The CDR3 bases are TGCGCCAGCAGCTTGGGGGACAGGGGGCAAGATTGGTACTTC. Drawing the rest from reference TRBV5-1 and TRBJ2-7, the complete variable domain is KAGVTQTPRYLIKTRGQQVTLSCSPISGHRSVSWYQQTPGQGLQFLFEYFSETQRNKGNFPGRFSGRQFSNSRSEMNVSTLELGDSALYLCASSLGDRGQDWYFGPGTRLTVT.

Here the CDR3 DNA reads TGTGCCTGGAGTGTAGGAAGTGGTGCGGATTCACCCCTCCACTTT. Amino acids: CAWSVGSGADSPLHF. The V and J genes are TRBV30 and TRBJ1-6; D is undetermined. CDR3 size: 15 residues. V gave up 0 bases and J gave up 8 bases, with 14 bases separating them. The germline V gene has CDR1 GTSNPN and CDR2 SVGIG (reference sequence).

In DNA, the CDR3 is TGTGCCAGCAGAGCCGGGGGAACGAATTCACCCCTCCACTTT. Translation: CASRAGGTNSPLHF. The V and J genes are TRBV25-1 and TRBJ1-6; D perhaps matches TRBD1 (5 bases). The CDR3 loop spans 14 amino acids. The germline gives CDR1 MGHDK, CDR2 SYGVNS. V was trimmed by 6 bases and J by 7 bases, leaving 13 bases between them.

V usage is TRBV3-1 (or the pseudogene TRBV3-2) and J usage is TRBJ2-7, with D uncertain. The CDR3 covers 12 residues. With 6 bases removed from V and 5 bases from J, the gap between germline ends came to 11 bases. The germline gives CDR1 LGHDT, CDR2 YNNKEL (reference sequence). The CDR3, as DNA: TGTGCCAGCAGGGGCCCGGTGAACGAGCAGTACTTC. Protein: CASRGPVNEQYF.

CDR3 loop: CASSLKGPQETQYF. CDR3 sequence (DNA): TGCGCCAGCAGCTTGAAGGGGCCGCAAGAGACCCAGTACTTC. The V and J genes are TRBV5-1 and TRBJ2-5; D is possibly TRBD1 (5 bases). This CDR3 region has 14 residues. Germline V lookup: CDR1 SGHRS, CDR2 YFSETQ. V gave up 1 base and J gave up 2 bases, with 9 bases separating them.

The gene calls are TRBV11-2 and TRBJ1-1; D call uncertain. In germline, CDR1 is SGHAT, CDR2 FQNNGV. The CDR3 length is 14 residues. Trimming removed 1 base at V and 4 bases at J, with 10 bases between. CDR3 in amino acids: CASSLGSITTEAFF. CDR3 in DNA: TGTGCCAGCAGCTTAGGGAGTATAACCACTGAAGCTTTCTTT. Complete variable domain (other parts from reference TRBV11-2 and TRBJ1-1): EAGVAQSPRYKIIEKRQSVAFWCNPISGHATLYWYQQILGQGPKLLIQFQNNGVVDDSQLPKDRFSAERLKGVDSTLKIQPAKLEDSAVYLCASSLGSITTEAFFGQGTRLTVV.

V usage is TRBV6-5 and J usage is TRBJ2-7; 11 bases align to TRBD2. V lost 9 bases and J lost 5; bases outside the gene matches: 3. The CDR3 extends over 12 amino acids. CDR1 MNHEY and CDR2 SVGAGI come from the germline V gene. The CDR3 nucleotides are TGTGCCAGTATGACTAGCGGGGACGAGCAGTACTTC. The encoded protein is CASMTSGDEQYF.